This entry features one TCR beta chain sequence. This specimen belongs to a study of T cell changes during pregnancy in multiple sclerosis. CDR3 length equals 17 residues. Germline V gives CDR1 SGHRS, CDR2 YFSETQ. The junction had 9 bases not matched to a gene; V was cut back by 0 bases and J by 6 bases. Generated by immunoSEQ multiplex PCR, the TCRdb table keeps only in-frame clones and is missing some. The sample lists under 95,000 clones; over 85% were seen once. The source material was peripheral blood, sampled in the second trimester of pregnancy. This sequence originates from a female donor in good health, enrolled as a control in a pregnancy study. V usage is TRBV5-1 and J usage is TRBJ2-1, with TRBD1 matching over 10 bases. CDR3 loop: CASSLAVAGQGSNEQFF. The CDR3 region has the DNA TGCGCCAGCAGCTTGGCCGTCGCGGGACAGGGGTCCAATGAGCAGTTCTTC.